This T cell receptor beta chain was observed in a study of blood T cell repertoires in COVID-19. Clones were sequenced by immunoSEQ multiplex PCR, and TCRdb holds only the in-frame ones, with some missing. The sample contains 250,000 or so clones, 80% to 90% of which appear only once. This CDR3 region has 15 residues. Germline V gene lookup returns CDR1 MNHEY and CDR2 SVGAGI. The ends were cut back, 6 bases at V and 10 bases at J, with 19 bases in the middle. Ages ranged from about 18 to 90 years, with residence in around 24 US areas. Sequenced material: PBMCs or T cells enriched from blood (not recorded which). J is TRBJ1-6 and V is TRBV6-5, with D perhaps matching TRBD1 (5 bases). The receptor was derived from a young woman with acute COVID-19. This CDR3 is CASSSRGINGSPLHF. CDR3 coding DNA: TGTGCCAGCAGCTCTCGGGGGATTAATGGCTCACCCCTCCACTTT.